This T cell receptor (beta chain) was recorded in a study of shared clonotypes between healthy human individuals. Notes on the study in general: Some clonotypes were shared by all four sorted-subset donors, while others were not shared. The non-shared ones had lower generation probabilities than the shared ones.

Deep-level settings were used for running the assay. Some clones are missing from TCRdb's copy, which holds only in-frame ones; the method was immunoSEQ multiplex PCR. The table includes millions of clones, approximately 95% detected once. As to this clone: What it recognizes is unknown.

The length of the CDR3 is 13 residues. Trimming removed 6 bases from V and 5 bases from J; junction bases left unmatched: 10. The germline V gene has CDR1 GTSNPN and CDR2 SVGIG (reference sequence). CD45RO-negative, CCR7-positively selected cells formed the naive CD8 fraction, excluding terminally differentiated effector memory CD45RA+ cells. Source material: naive CD8+ T cells sorted from blood. The V gene is TRBV30, the J gene TRBJ2-7, with TRBD1 matching over 7 bases. The origin of this receptor is a man younger than 30 in good health. The CDR3 is CACQPGGGHEQYF. CDR3 nucleotide sequence: TGTGCCTGCCAGCCAGGGGGTGGCCACGAGCAGTACTTC.